Listed below are T cell receptor beta chains from one sample, sequenced in a study of blood T cell repertoires in COVID-19. Measured with immunoSEQ multiplex PCR; TCRdb has only the in-frame clones, and not every one. The sample has about 400,000 clones; 87% are singletons. Sequencing was performed on PBMCs or T cells enriched from blood (not recorded which). The receptors stem from a woman in her thirties who had recovered from COVID-19. Each CDR3 is given without its conserved first and last residue. A D gene is named only where the DNA matches it firmly. The size entry is marked missing in some rows and otherwise reads once, few, many or a size class.

CDR3 protein: SASNPSGTENIQY
V gene: TRBV20-1
D gene: TRBD2
J gene: TRBJ2-4
clone size: .

CDR3 protein: ASSLGTGGAYNSPLH
V gene: TRBV5-1
D gene: TRBD1
J gene: TRBJ1-6
clone size: .

CDR3 protein: ASSPSRVMNTEAF
V gene: TRBV27
D gene: .
J gene: TRBJ1-1
clone size: few

CDR3 protein: ASNSQGYEQY
V gene: TRBV5-6
D gene: .
J gene: TRBJ2-7
clone size: .

CDR3 protein: SASQDSVNQPQH
V gene: TRBV20-1
D gene: .
J gene: TRBJ1-5
clone size: .

CDR3 protein: ASSSLQMNTEAF
V gene: TRBV27
D gene: .
J gene: TRBJ1-1
clone size: .

CDR3 protein: ASSFGSGVGNTIY
V gene: TRBV7-2
D gene: .
J gene: TRBJ1-3
clone size: once

CDR3 protein: ASSRTGQGLSGYT
V gene: TRBV6-5
D gene: .
J gene: TRBJ1-2
clone size: .

CDR3 protein: ATSSISGTAISYEQY
V gene: TRBV15
D gene: TRBD2
J gene: TRBJ2-7
clone size: .

CDR3 protein: AWERSSTDTQY
V gene: TRBV30
D gene: .
J gene: TRBJ2-3
clone size: .

CDR3 protein: ASSLIGGGWADTQY
V gene: TRBV27
D gene: TRBD2
J gene: TRBJ2-3
clone size: .

CDR3 protein: ASSGRLAGGTQY
V gene: TRBV5-4
D gene: TRBD2
J gene: TRBJ2-3
clone size: .